The present T cell receptor beta chain was sequenced within a study of blood T cells in healthy people across ages. Overall study context: Template switching retrieved approximately one barcoded beta molecule for each two T cells.

This CDR3 has 12 residues. V was trimmed by 6 bases and J by 5 bases, leaving 10 bases between them. This clonotype was seen a few times. A sample-barcoded 5' primer and a J-beta primer mix were used in a second PCR of about 7 to 12 cycles. Each cDNA molecule received a tag from a template-switch adaptor that had 12 random nucleotides. TCRdb recomputed calls from the 5' RACE reads with MiXCR, one row per CDR3 protein. Of about 800,000 distinct CDR3 sequences listed, more than 20% are singletons. The same sample was also used in a study of T cells of mothers and their children. Per that study: Donation was provided by three healthy Caucasian mothers along with their six children. From each mother came over 8.5 million TCR beta CDR3 reads, and from each child came 3 million to 3.5 million.

The rearrangement uses TRBV12-3 or TRBV12-4 and TRBJ2-5; tentative D call: TRBD2 (5 bases). Sequencing used blood. The receptor comes from a boy aged 10-17 years in good health. The chain's CDR3 is CASREADETQYF. CDR3 coding DNA: TGTGCCAGCAGGGAAGCGGACGAGACCCAGTACTTC.